This paragraph reports one T cell receptor beta chain. Its antigen is still unknown. The data stem from a study of cytomegalovirus exposure and HLA in healthy donors. Study information: The 130 or so validation repertoires were reported in a later analysis to have been generated on the same platform as the roughly 700 first-cohort repertoires. General study results and limits: Whilst most TCR sequences proved rare, a subset of public TCRs occurred across many donors. Per published reports, the classifier diagnosed cytomegalovirus status with high specificity and sensitivity.

Sequencing was performed with immunoSEQ multiplex PCR; in TCRdb, only in-frame clones are kept and a portion is missing. Of about 330,000 clones in the sample, about nine tenths were seen once. Trimming removed 2 bases from V and 6 bases from J, with 11 bases in between. The CDR3 sequence is 14 residues long. Germline V lookup: CDR1 MDHEN, CDR2 SYDVKM. The donors belonged to the 120-subject validation cohort, separate from the 666-subject first cohort. The TCR sequence derives from a woman aged 25 to 39 in good health and CMV-seropositive. The sequencing input was PBMCs. The chain employs TRBV28 and TRBJ2-1; maybe TRBD2 (5 bases). CDR3 region: CASSLPGEGNEQFF. The CDR3 nucleotides read TGTGCCAGCAGTTTACCCGGAGAGGGCAATGAGCAGTTCTTC.